The text below deals with one T cell receptor (beta chain). Its antigen is unknown. The CDR3 spans 12 residues. From germline, CDR1 is DFQATT and CDR2 SNEGSKA (reference sequence). V was clipped by 5 bases and J by 7 bases, with 14 bases between them. The data derive from a study of T-cell memory formation after mild COVID-19. The wider study: In these data, TCR clusters were largely donor specific. The study, taken as a whole, reports: Balance between CD4 and CD8 was seen in clones contracting day 15 to 85, and a CD4+ lean was seen in later expanders. CD4+ contracting clones lay mainly in CM and EM, CD8+ ones in EMRA.

With constant-segment primers, 5'RACE yielded cDNA libraries of TCR alpha and TCR beta that carried sample barcodes and UMIs. One entry per CDR3 protein results from TCRdb running MiXCR on the 5' RACE reads. The sample contains fewer than 250,000 distinct CDR3 sequences, approximately 15% of which appear only once. The receptor was derived from an adult woman who had mild COVID-19 (a few samples of this study predate the infection). Cell type and time point are not known. Sequenced: PBMCs or a T cell subset sorted from them (not recorded which). The chain carries TRBV20-1 and TRBJ1-2; no definite D call. CDR3 nucleotide sequence: TGCAGTGCTCCTCCCACCCCTACTGGCTACACCTTC. Its translation: CSAPPTPTGYTF.